These T cell receptor beta chains were read from a single sample in a study of identical twins' blood T cells. Each CDR3 protein is one row after TCRdb ran MiXCR on the 5' RACE reads. Here the sample spans roughly 340,000 distinct CDR3 sequences, about 28% being singletons. Input material: PBMCs. These receptors originate from a woman between 18 and 50 years old in good health. Both conserved end residues are part of each CDR3. The D gene is left open where the match is weak. Clone size appears in some rows only: once, few, many, or a class for an expanded clone.

V	J	D	size	DNA	CDR3
TRBV7-8	TRBJ1-1	TRBD1	few	TGTGCCAGCAGCTTAGCAGGGGACAGGGGGCTGAGTGCTTTCTTT	CASSLAGDRGLSAFF
TRBV20-1	TRBJ1-3	.	.	TGCAGTGCTCAACGGACGGGATCTGGAAACACCATATATTTT	CSAQRTGSGNTIYF
TRBV6-2/TRBV6-3	TRBJ1-5	.	.	TGTGCCAGCAGTTATCGGCGGACCAGGGACGGCAATCAGCCCCAGCATTTT	CASSYRRTRDGNQPQHF
TRBV11-2	TRBJ2-1	.	.	TGTGCCAGCAGCTCCCCGGGCTCCTACAATGAGCAGTTCTTC	CASSSPGSYNEQFF
TRBV10-3	TRBJ2-3	.	.	TGTGCCATCAGTGTGGGGTCAGATACGCAGTATTTT	CAISVGSDTQYF
TRBV10-3	TRBJ1-1	TRBD1	few	TGTGCCATCAGTGAGTCGGGACAGCCGAACACTGAAGCTTTCTTT	CAISESGQPNTEAFF
TRBV20-1	TRBJ1-2	TRBD1	few	TGCAGTGCTAGAAGGACAGGGGGCTTCGACTATGGCTACACCTTC	CSARRTGGFDYGYTF
TRBV29-1	TRBJ1-2	.	.	TGCAGCGCCTCTTTCGGCGGCTATGGCTACACCTTC	CSASFGGYGYTF
TRBV29-1	TRBJ2-1	TRBD1	few	TGCAGCGTTGAAGGGTCAGGGGGTGGTGGCAATGAGCAGTTCTTC	CSVEGSGGGGNEQFF
TRBV12-3/TRBV12-4	TRBJ1-3	.	.	TGTGCCAGCAGTTTATGGGGGGAAGGAAACACCATATATTTT	CASSLWGEGNTIYF
TRBV6-4	TRBJ2-1	TRBD2	many	TGTGCCAGCAGTGACGGTGCGGGGGACCGCAATGAGCAGTTCTTC	CASSDGAGDRNEQFF
TRBV15	TRBJ1-5	.	many	TGTGCCACCAGCCAGACAGGCTACAATCAGCCCCAGCATTTT	CATSQTGYNQPQHF
TRBV10-3	TRBJ1-1	.	many	TGTGCCATCAGGGGGAACACTGAAGCTTTCTTT	CAIRGNTEAFF
TRBV11-2	TRBJ1-2	.	many	TGTGCCAGCAGCTTTCTCAGTCTACTCACCTTC	CASSFLSLLTF
TRBV25-1	TRBJ2-1	TRBD1	.	TGTGCCAGCAGGCCGGGACAGGGGCTCAGCTCCTACAATGAGCAGTTCTTC	CASRPGQGLSSYNEQFF
TRBV20-1	TRBJ2-7	TRBD2	.	TGCAGTGCTAGCCCCATCTCGCGGGGGGAAGGCGAGCAGTACTTC	CSASPISRGEGEQYF
TRBV7-8	TRBJ2-5	.	few	TGTGCCAGCAGCAAGGCGAGCTTCCTGTACTTC	CASSKASFLYF
TRBV6-4	TRBJ1-2	.	many	TGTGCCAGCACCCCCTCGGTCAAGGGCTATGGCTACACCTTC	CASTPSVKGYGYTF
TRBV4-3	TRBJ1-2	.	.	TGCGCCAGCAGCCACCCCCGGGAACCTTCGGGCTACACCTTC	CASSHPREPSGYTF
TRBV20-1	TRBJ1-4	.	few	TGCAGTGCCCCAGATCCCGTAGAAAAACTGTTTTTT	CSAPDPVEKLFF
TRBV10-3	TRBJ2-2	.	.	TGTGCCATCGGTGAATGGGGCTCAAACACCGGGGAGCTGTTTTTT	CAIGEWGSNTGELFF
TRBV12-5	TRBJ1-1	.	.	TGTGCTAGTGGTTTGGCCCTGGGCTCCCAGGTAGGGGCTTTCTTT	CASGLALGSQVGAFF
TRBV5-1	TRBJ1-2	.	.	TGCGCCAGCAGCTTGATTGGGGTTCGTGGCTACACCTTC	CASSLIGVRGYTF
TRBV12-3/TRBV12-4	TRBJ1-2	TRBD1	many	TGTGCCAGCAGTTCGGGACAGACGGCCGGTGGCTACACCTTC	CASSSGQTAGGYTF
TRBV4-3	TRBJ2-3	.	few	TGCGCCAGCAGCCGGAGTAGTGGTGATCCGCAGTATTTT	CASSRSSGDPQYF
TRBV7-9	TRBJ2-5	.	.	TGTGCCAGCAGCTACAGACTAACGGGAGCCCTTGGTGTGACCCAGTACTTC	CASSYRLTGALGVTQYF
TRBV7-2	TRBJ1-1	.	.	TGTGCCAGCAGCTTTCATTCGAGCACTGAAGCTTTCTTT	CASSFHSSTEAFF
TRBV29-1	TRBJ2-1	.	.	TGCAGCGTTGCTAACAGCGAAGTCAATGAGCAGTTCTTC	CSVANSEVNEQFF
TRBV20-1	TRBJ1-2	.	.	TGCAGTGCTATGCGGATTGGGGCGCTGGGCTACACCTTC	CSAMRIGALGYTF
TRBV9	TRBJ1-1	.	few	TGTGCCAGCAGCGCACGGCCTAGGGATGAAGCTTTCTTT	CASSARPRDEAFF
TRBV7-8	TRBJ1-3	.	.	TGTGCCAGCAGCTTAGGGTGGAGGTCTGGAAACACCATATATTTT	CASSLGWRSGNTIYF
TRBV29-1	TRBJ2-3	.	.	TGCAGCGTTGAAGTCAGCGGAGGCACAGATACGCAGTATTTT	CSVEVSGGTDTQYF
TRBV3-1	TRBJ1-2	TRBD1	few	TGTGCCAGCAGCCAGGGACAGGACTATGGCTACACCTTC	CASSQGQDYGYTF
TRBV19	TRBJ1-4	TRBD1	.	TGTGCCACCCGGAGGGGGACAGGGGGGACTGAAAAACTGTTTTTT	CATRRGTGGTEKLFF
TRBV6-1	TRBJ1-2	.	.	TGTGCCGGCAGAACCGGGGTCTATGGCTACACCTTC	CAGRTGVYGYTF
TRBV20-1	TRBJ1-2	TRBD1	.	TGCAGTGCTAGAGTTTGGGGGACAGCCGGCTACACCTTC	CSARVWGTAGYTF
TRBV12-3/TRBV12-4	TRBJ2-1	.	.	TGTGCCAGCAGTCCACCCCCCCGTAACTACAATGATCAGTTCTTC	CASSPPPRNYNDQFF
TRBV18	TRBJ2-1	.	.	TGTGCCAGCTCACCCTCTACGGGCTATGAGCAGTTCTTC	CASSPSTGYEQFF